The 23 T cell receptor beta chains below were found in one sample sequenced in a study of blood T cell repertoires in COVID-19. Measured with immunoSEQ multiplex PCR; TCRdb has only the in-frame clones, and not every one. The sample comprises about 74,000 clones, over 85% of which are singletons, and roughly 9.7% rests with the top ten. Sequenced material: peripheral blood. These receptors all stem from a human donor in a cohort sampled during active COVID-19.

CDR3 coding DNA: TGTGCCAGCAGCTCGGGGGGGGCCTTTGGGGCCAACGTCCTGACTTTC. As protein: CASSSGGAFGANVLTF. V usage is TRBV11-3 and J usage is TRBJ2-6; TRBD2 matches at 8 bases. This CDR3 has 16 amino acids. CDR1 is SGHNT and CDR2 is YENEEA in the germline V gene. The ends lost 4 bases at V and 3 bases at J; junction bases unmatched: 5. The entire variable domain, with the rest obtained from reference TRBV11-3 and TRBJ2-6, is as follows: EAGVVQSPRYKIIEKKQPVAFWCNPISGHNTLYWYLQNLGQGPELLIRYENEEAVDDSQLPKDRFSAERLKGVDSTLKIQPAELGDSAVYLCASSSGGAFGANVLTFGAGSRLTVL.

The chain employs TRBV6-5 and TRBJ1-5; 7 bases line up with TRBD1. J was trimmed by 4 bases and V by 10 bases; bases with no gene match: 7. Per germline, CDR1 MNHEY and CDR2 SVGAGI. This CDR3 contains 13 residues. CDR3 bases: TGTGCCACAGGGGAGACAGGGAATCAGCCCCAGCATTTT. It codes for CATGETGNQPQHF.

The chain uses TRBV19 and TRBJ2-1, with TRBD1 as a possible D gene (7 bases). The length of the CDR3 is 18 residues. The germline V gene encodes CDR1 LNHDA and CDR2 SQIVND (reference sequence). V was cut by 3 bases and J by 2 bases, with 20 bases left in between. The CDR3 bases are TGTGCCAGTAGTATCGGGGGTCTGGCAGGGGGGACCTACAATGAGCAGTTCTTC. Amino acids: CASSIGGLAGGTYNEQFF.

The V call is TRBV5-1, the J call TRBJ2-3, with D possibly matching TRBD2 (5 bases). Germline V gene lookup returns CDR1 SGHRS and CDR2 YFSETQ. The germline V and J ends were trimmed by 0 bases and 6 bases, with 11 bases remaining between them. CDR3 size: 14 residues. The CDR3 coding sequence is TGCGCCAGCAGCTTGGCTATTGCGGGCGATACGCAGTATTTT. Protein: CASSLAIAGDTQYF.

This chain uses TRBV5-6 with TRBJ1-5, with 7 bases identical to TRBD1. The CDR3 runs 18 residues. The J segment lost 2 bases and the V segment lost 1 base, leaving 12 bases of the junction unmatched. Germline V CDR1 and CDR2: SGHDT, YYEEEE. The CDR3: CASSLWKWDRGRNQPQHF. Written as DNA, the CDR3 is TGTGCCAGCAGCTTGTGGAAGTGGGACAGAGGACGCAATCAGCCCCAGCATTTT.

The rearrangement joins TRBV6-2 or TRBV6-3 to TRBJ1-5; 12 bases agree with TRBD1. With V trimmed by 2 bases and J by 0 bases, 5 bases remained unmatched. The CDR3 runs to 18 residues. Per germline, CDR1 MNHEY and CDR2 SVGEGT. The CDR3 loop reads CASSYGTGGKYSNQPQHF. The CDR3, as DNA: TGTGCCAGCAGTTACGGGACAGGGGGCAAGTATAGCAATCAGCCCCAGCATTTT.

V and J are TRBV4-1 and TRBJ2-2, with a possible D match to TRBD2 (6 bases). The CDR3 loop spans 19 amino acids. Deletions cut 4 bases from V and 4 bases from J, with 25 bases between. Germline V gives CDR1 MGHRA, CDR2 YSYEKL. The CDR3 loop is CASSPRFGGNGFSTGELFF. CDR3 nucleotides: TGCGCCAGCAGCCCAAGATTTGGAGGGAACGGATTCAGCACCGGGGAGCTGTTTTTT.

The chain recombines TRBV11-3 with TRBJ2-2, with a tentative D call TRBD1 (6 bases). V lost 5 bases to trimming and J lost 4 bases, with 11 bases between them. Germline V gene data show CDR1 as SGHNT and CDR2 as YENEEA. The CDR3 runs 14 residues. Written as DNA, the CDR3 is TGTGCCAGCAGCCAAGACAGGTTCACCGGGGAGCTGTTTTTT. This gives the protein CASSQDRFTGELFF.

V usage is TRBV27 and J usage is TRBJ2-7; 8 positions match TRBD1. The CDR3 totals 16 residues. CDR1 and CDR2 (germline): MNHEY, SMNVEV (reference sequence). V shed 5 bases, J shed 9 bases, and the junction held 18 bases outside the gene matches. The CDR3 spells CASSTAGTGYPRGQYF. The CDR3 region has the DNA TGTGCCAGCAGTACCGCCGGGACAGGATATCCCCGGGGGCAGTACTTC.

The chain employs TRBV30 and TRBJ2-5; 8 bases line up with TRBD2. CDR3 length: 15 residues. Germline assignment: CDR1 GTSNPN and CDR2 SVGIG (reference sequence). V lost 1 base, J lost 2 bases, and 6 bases stayed unmatched. CDR3 sequence reads: CAWSAHVAGQETQYF. The CDR3 nucleotides are TGTGCCTGGAGTGCCCACGTAGCGGGACAAGAGACCCAGTACTTC.

The J gene is TRBJ1-3, the V gene TRBV7-2, with D maybe TRBD1 (6 bases). The V end lost 5 bases, the J end lost 0 bases, and 14 bases lay between the germline ends. The germline V gene has CDR1 SGHTA and CDR2 FQGNSA. The CDR3 spans 16 residues. The CDR3 reads CASSENTRGSGNTIYF. The CDR3 nucleotides are TGTGCCAGCAGCGAAAACACCAGGGGCTCTGGAAACACCATATATTTT.

In this sample, this clone turned up a few times. The rearrangement joins TRBV30 to TRBJ1-1; a possible D gene is TRBD1 (6 bases). The CDR3 has 13 amino acids. V lost 2 bases to trimming and J lost 5 bases, with 12 bases between them. Per the germline V gene, CDR1 is GTSNPN and CDR2 is SVGIG (reference sequence). In nucleotides, the CDR3 is TGTGCCTGGAGTTCAGGGGTTGGGACTGAAGCTTTCTTT. Protein product: CAWSSGVGTEAFF.

The V gene is TRBV9, the J gene TRBJ2-7; 14 nucleotides line up with TRBD2. CDR1 SGDLS and CDR2 YYNGEE come from the germline V gene. This CDR3 spans 16 amino acids. Losses at the gene ends were 0 bases for V and 6 bases for J; bases not matched to a gene: 5. DNA of the CDR3: TGTGCCAGCAGCGTAGACGCGACTAGCGGGAGGGCCGAGCAGTACTTC. It translates to CASSVDATSGRAEQYF. The whole variable domain, filled in from reference TRBV9 and TRBJ2-7, reads DSGVTQTPKHLITATGQRVTLRCSPRSGDLSVYWYQQSLDQGLQFLIQYYNGEERAKGNILERFSAQQFPDLHSELNLSSLELGDSALYFCASSVDATSGRAEQYFGPGTRLTVT.

The chain carries TRBV24-1 and TRBJ2-1; 10 bases fit TRBD2. With V trimmed by 3 bases and J by 8 bases, 9 bases remained unmatched. The CDR3 has 16 amino acids. Germline assignment: CDR1 KGHDR and CDR2 SFDVKD. For the CDR3, the DNA is TGTGCCACCAGTGATCCAGGGACTGGACTAGCGGATGAGCAGTTCTTC. Protein product: CATSDPGTGLADEQFF.

The chain links TRBV5-4 to TRBJ2-1; the match to TRBD2 covers 11 bases. The CDR3 covers 14 residues. The V gene end was trimmed by 0 bases and the J gene end by 15 bases; junction bases not matched to a gene: 8. Germline V gene data show CDR1 as SGHNT and CDR2 as YYREEE (reference sequence). The CDR3, as DNA: TGTGCCAGCAGCTTGGTAGCGGGAGGGCCCGTGGGGTTCTTC. Translation: CASSLVAGGPVGFF.

J is TRBJ2-3 and V is TRBV6-5; 10 nucleotides agree with TRBD2. Germline assignment: CDR1 MNHEY and CDR2 SVGAGI. The V and J ends lost 7 bases and 10 bases, in that order; junction bases with no gene match: 14. CDR3 length: 15 residues. CDR3 amino acids: CASKESSGGWLAQYF. The CDR3 coding sequence is TGTGCCAGCAAGGAAAGTAGCGGGGGGTGGTTGGCGCAGTATTTT.

This rearrangement joins TRBV28 to TRBJ1-4, with D perhaps matching TRBD1 (5 bases). Trimming cost V 4 bases and J 2 bases, with 20 bases left between them. The CDR3 has 18 residues. CDR1 is MDHEN, CDR2 SYDVKM, per germline. CDR3 coding DNA: TGTGCCAGCAGTTCGGTCCCGCGACGGGGGGGGACTAATGAAAAACTGTTTTTT. It is translated as CASSSVPRRGGTNEKLFF. Combining the CDR3 with reference TRBV28 and TRBJ1-4 gives the whole variable domain DVKVTQSSRYLVKRTGEKVFLECVQDMDHENMFWYRQDPGLGLRLIYFSYDVKMKEKGDIPEGYSVSREKKERFSLILESASTNQTSMYLCASSSVPRRGGTNEKLFFGSGTQLSVL.

This clone has just one count. V is TRBV27 and J is TRBJ2-7; 9 bases fit TRBD2. V was pared by 0 bases and J by 3 bases, with 3 bases of the junction left unmatched. The germline CDR1 and CDR2 sequences are MNHEY and SMNVEV (reference sequence). The CDR3 covers 15 residues. CDR3 nucleotide sequence: TGTGCCAGCAGTTTATCGACTAGCGGAAGCTACGAGCAGTACTTC. Translated: CASSLSTSGSYEQYF.

The chain has TRBV4-1 and TRBJ2-6; TRBD1 matches at 11 bases. This CDR3 is 21 amino acids long. Trimming cost V 4 bases and J 3 bases; bases outside gene matches: 17. In germline, CDR1 is MGHRA, CDR2 YSYEKL. DNA for the CDR3: TGCGCCAGCAGCCGGTCCACATCATTCAGGACAGGGGGCGATGGGGCCAACGTCCTGACTTTC. Its translation is CASSRSTSFRTGGDGANVLTF.

The CDR3 coding sequence is TGTGCCAGCAGCCCTAGAGCAGCGGGAGGGCCCTACGAGCAGTACTTC. Translation gives CASSPRAAGGPYEQYF. V and J are TRBV7-8 and TRBJ2-7, with 10 bases that match TRBD2. V shed 5 bases, J shed 2 bases, and the junction held 9 bases outside the gene matches. CDR3 length: 16 residues. CDR1 SGHVS and CDR2 FQNEAQ come from the germline V gene.

Only one count was recorded for this clone. The chain couples TRBV7-9 to TRBJ2-5; D possibly corresponds to TRBD2 (5 bases). The CDR3 covers 14 residues. The germline V gene has CDR1 SEHNR and CDR2 FQNEAQ (reference sequence). V gave up 2 bases and J gave up 3 bases, with 10 bases separating them. In DNA form, the CDR3 reads TGTGCCAGCAGCTTAAGTGGACTTAAAGAGACCCAGTACTTC. It codes for CASSLSGLKETQYF.

The CDR3 spells CASSLVGPGTLNSYEQYF. The CDR3 DNA follows: TGTGCCAGCAGTTTAGTGGGTCCGGGGACACTAAACTCCTACGAGCAGTACTTC. V is TRBV28 and J is TRBJ2-7; tentative D call: TRBD1 (6 bases). Trimming pared 2 bases from V and 0 bases from J, leaving 20 bases between. CDR1 is MDHEN, CDR2 SYDVKM, per germline. This CDR3 has 18 residues.

This clone was counted once. This rearrangement joins TRBV10-3 to TRBJ2-1, with D tentatively TRBD1 (6 bases). The V gene lost 4 bases and the J gene lost 4 bases, with 11 bases spanning the gap. The CDR3 loop spans 14 amino acids. From germline, CDR1 is ENHRY and CDR2 SYGVKD. DNA of the CDR3: TGTGCCATCAGTGGCGACAGGAATTACAATGAGCAGTTCTTC. This encodes CAISGDRNYNEQFF.